The sequence of this T cell receptor beta chain was determined in a study of T-cell reconstitution after alpha-beta-depleted transplantation in children. Trimming stripped 8 bases from V and 0 bases from J, with 13 bases between. Germline V CDR1 and CDR2: MNHNS, SASEGT. The length of the CDR3 is 14 residues. This clonotype was seen a handful of times. As it was prepared, the TCRbeta library received unique molecular identifiers. A single record per CDR3 protein comes from TCRdb applying MiXCR to the PCR reads. The table records 400,000 to 500,000 distinct CDR3 sequences, roughly 11% of them present only once.

This clonotype originated in a human donor who donated a stem cell graft to a child with acute myeloid leukemia. The genes are TRBV6-1 and TRBJ1-1, with D uncertain. The sequencing here drew on PBMCs from the stem cell graft donor, taken from the stem cell graft. The CDR3 DNA reads as TGTGCCAGCCGCCCGATCGGAATGAACACTGAAGCTTTCTTT. It specifies CASRPIGMNTEAFF.